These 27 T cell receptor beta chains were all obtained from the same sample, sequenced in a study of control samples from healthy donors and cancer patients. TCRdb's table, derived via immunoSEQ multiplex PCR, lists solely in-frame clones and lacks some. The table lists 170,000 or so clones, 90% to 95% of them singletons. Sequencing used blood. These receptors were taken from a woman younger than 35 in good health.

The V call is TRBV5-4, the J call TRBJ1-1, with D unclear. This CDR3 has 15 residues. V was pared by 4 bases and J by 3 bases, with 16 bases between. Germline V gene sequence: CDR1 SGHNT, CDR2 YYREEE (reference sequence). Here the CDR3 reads CASSPEGTLDTEAFF. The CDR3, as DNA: TGTGCCAGCAGCCCTGAAGGTACATTGGACACTGAAGCTTTCTTT. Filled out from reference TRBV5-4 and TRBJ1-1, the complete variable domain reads ETGVTQSPTHLIKTRGQQVTLRCSSQSGHNTVSWYQQALGQGPQFIFQYYREEENGRGNFPPRFSGLQFPNYSSELNVNALELDDSALYLCASSPEGTLDTEAFFGQGTRLTVV.

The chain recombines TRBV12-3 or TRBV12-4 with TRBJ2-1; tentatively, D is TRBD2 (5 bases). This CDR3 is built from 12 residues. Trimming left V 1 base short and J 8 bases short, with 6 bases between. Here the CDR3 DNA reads TGTGCCAGCAGTTTAGGAGGGCATGAGCAGTTCTTC. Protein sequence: CASSLGGHEQFF.

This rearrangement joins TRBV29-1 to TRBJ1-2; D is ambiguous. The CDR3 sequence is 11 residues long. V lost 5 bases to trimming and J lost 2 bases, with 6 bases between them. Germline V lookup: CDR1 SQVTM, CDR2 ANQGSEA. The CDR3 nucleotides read TGCAGCGTTTCATTGAACTATGGCTACACCTTC. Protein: CSVSLNYGYTF.

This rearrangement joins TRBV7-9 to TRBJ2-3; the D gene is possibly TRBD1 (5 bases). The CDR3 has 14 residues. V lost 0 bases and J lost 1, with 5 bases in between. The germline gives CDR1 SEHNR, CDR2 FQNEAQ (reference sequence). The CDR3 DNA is TGTGCCAGCAGCTTAGCAGGGGGCACAGATACGCAGTATTTT. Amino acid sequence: CASSLAGGTDTQYF.

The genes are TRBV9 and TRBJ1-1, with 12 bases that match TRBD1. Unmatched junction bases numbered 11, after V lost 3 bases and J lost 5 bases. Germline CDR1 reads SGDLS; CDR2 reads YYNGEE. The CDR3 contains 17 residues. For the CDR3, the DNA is TGTGCCAGCAGCGCTCGACCCGGGACAGGGGGCAATACTGAAGCTTTCTTT. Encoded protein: CASSARPGTGGNTEAFF.

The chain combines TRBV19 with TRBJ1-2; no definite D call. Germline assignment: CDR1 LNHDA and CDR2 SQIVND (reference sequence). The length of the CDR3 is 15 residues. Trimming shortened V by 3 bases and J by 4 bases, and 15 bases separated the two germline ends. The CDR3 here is CASSIEVVQAYGYTF. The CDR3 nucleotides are TGTGCCAGTAGTATCGAAGTTGTCCAGGCCTATGGCTACACCTTC. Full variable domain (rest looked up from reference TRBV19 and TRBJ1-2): DGGITQSPKYLFRKEGQNVTLSCEQNLNHDAMYWYRQDPGQGLRLIYYSQIVNDFQKGDIAEGYSVSREKKESFPLTVTSAQKNPTAFYLCASSIEVVQAYGYTFGSGTRLTVV.

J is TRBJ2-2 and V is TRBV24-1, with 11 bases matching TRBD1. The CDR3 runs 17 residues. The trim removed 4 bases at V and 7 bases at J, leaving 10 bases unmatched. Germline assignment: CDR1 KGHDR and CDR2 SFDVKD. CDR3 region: CATSDRSGTGGYGELFF. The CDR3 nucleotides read TGTGCCACCAGTGACCGTTCCGGGACAGGGGGATACGGGGAGCTGTTTTTT.

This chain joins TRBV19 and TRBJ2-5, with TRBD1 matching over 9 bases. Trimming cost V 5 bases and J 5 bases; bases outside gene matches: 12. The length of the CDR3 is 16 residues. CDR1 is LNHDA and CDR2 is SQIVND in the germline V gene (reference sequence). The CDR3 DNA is TGTGCCAGTAGTTCCCCGGGACAGGGCCGGCGCGAGACCCAGTACTTC. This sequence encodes CASSSPGQGRRETQYF. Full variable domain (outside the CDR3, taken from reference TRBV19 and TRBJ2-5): DGGITQSPKYLFRKEGQNVTLSCEQNLNHDAMYWYRQDPGQGLRLIYYSQIVNDFQKGDIAEGYSVSREKKESFPLTVTSAQKNPTAFYLCASSSPGQGRRETQYFGPGTRLLVL.

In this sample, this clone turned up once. The CDR3 spells CASSSGPRGSQYF. The CDR3 coding sequence is TGTGCCAGCAGCTCCGGGCCTCGGGGGTCCCAGTACTTC. The V call is TRBV7-6, the J call TRBJ2-5, with D possibly being TRBD2 (6 bases). CDR3 size: 13 residues. The V end lost 4 bases, the J end lost 9 bases, and 15 bases lay between the germline ends. CDR1 and CDR2 (germline): SGHVS, FNYEAQ.

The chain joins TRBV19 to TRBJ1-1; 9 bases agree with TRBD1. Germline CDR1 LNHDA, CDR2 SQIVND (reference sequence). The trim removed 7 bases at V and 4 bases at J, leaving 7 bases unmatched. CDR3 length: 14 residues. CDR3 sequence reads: CASTKGDRATEAFF. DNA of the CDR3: TGTGCCAGTACCAAAGGGGACAGGGCCACTGAAGCTTTCTTT.

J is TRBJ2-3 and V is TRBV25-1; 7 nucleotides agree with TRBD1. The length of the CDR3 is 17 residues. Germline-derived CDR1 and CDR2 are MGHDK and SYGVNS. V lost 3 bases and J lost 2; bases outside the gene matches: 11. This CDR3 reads CASSDLKFRGTTDTQYF. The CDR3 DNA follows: TGTGCCAGCAGTGACCTAAAATTCAGGGGGACCACAGATACGCAGTATTTT.

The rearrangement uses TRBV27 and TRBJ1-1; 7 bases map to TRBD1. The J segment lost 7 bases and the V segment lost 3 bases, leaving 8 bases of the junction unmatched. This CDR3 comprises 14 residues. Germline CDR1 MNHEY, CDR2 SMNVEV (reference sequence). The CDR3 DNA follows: TGTGCCAGCAGTTTCCAGGGGGAAACCGGTGAAGCTTTCTTT. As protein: CASSFQGETGEAFF.

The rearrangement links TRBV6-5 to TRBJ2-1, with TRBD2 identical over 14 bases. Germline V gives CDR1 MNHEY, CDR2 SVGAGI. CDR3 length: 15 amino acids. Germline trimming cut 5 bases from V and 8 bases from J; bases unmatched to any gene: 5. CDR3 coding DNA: TGTGCCAGCAGTACCAAGGGACTAGCGGGAGATGAGCAGTTCTTC. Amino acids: CASSTKGLAGDEQFF.

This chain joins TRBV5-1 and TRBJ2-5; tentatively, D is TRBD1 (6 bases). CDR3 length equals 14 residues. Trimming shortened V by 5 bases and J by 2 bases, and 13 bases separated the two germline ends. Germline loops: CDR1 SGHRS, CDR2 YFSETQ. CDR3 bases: TGCGCCAGCAGTTACGGACAGAATCAAGAGACCCAGTACTTC. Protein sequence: CASSYGQNQETQYF.

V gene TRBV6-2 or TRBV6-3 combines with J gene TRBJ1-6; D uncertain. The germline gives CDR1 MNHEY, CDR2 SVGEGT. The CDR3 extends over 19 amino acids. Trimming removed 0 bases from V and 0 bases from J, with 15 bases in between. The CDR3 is CASSYSSRWASSYNSPLHF. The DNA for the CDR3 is TGTGCCAGCAGTTACTCGAGTCGGTGGGCTAGCTCCTATAATTCACCCCTCCACTTT.

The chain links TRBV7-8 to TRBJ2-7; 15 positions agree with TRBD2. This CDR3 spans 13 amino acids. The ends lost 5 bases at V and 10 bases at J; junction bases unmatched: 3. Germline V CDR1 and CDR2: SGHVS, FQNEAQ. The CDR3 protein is CASSPGLAGGQYF. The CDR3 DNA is TGTGCCAGCAGCCCGGGACTAGCGGGGGGACAGTACTTC.

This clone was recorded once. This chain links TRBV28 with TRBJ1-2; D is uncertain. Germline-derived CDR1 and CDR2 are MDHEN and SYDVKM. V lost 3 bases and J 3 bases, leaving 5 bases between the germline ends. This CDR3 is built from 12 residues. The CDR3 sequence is CASSLGDYGYTF. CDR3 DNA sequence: TGTGCCAGCAGTTTGGGCGACTATGGCTACACCTTC.

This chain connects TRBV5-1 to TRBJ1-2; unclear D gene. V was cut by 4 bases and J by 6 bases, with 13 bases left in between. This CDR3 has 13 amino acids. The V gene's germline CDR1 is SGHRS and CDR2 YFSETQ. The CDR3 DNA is TGCGCCAGCAGCCCGATAGGGTCCGATGGCTACACCTTC. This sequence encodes CASSPIGSDGYTF.

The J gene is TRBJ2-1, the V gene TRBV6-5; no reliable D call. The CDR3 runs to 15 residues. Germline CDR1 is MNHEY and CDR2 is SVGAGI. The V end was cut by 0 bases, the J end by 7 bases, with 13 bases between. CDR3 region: CASSYSTEVSNEQFF. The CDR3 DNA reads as TGTGCCAGCAGTTACTCAACGGAAGTGTCGAATGAGCAGTTCTTC.

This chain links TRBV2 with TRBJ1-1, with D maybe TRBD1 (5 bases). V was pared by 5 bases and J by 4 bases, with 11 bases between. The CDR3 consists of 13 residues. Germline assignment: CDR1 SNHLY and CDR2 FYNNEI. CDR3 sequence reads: CASSWDGLTEAFF. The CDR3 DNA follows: TGTGCCAGCAGTTGGGACGGCCTCACTGAAGCTTTCTTT.

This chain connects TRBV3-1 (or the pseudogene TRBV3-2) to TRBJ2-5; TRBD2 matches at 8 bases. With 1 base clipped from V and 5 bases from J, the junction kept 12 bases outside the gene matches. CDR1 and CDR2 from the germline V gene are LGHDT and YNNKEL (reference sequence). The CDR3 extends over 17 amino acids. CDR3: CASSQAPGLAGGETQYF. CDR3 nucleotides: TGTGCCAGCAGCCAAGCCCCCGGACTAGCAGGTGGGGAGACCCAGTACTTC.

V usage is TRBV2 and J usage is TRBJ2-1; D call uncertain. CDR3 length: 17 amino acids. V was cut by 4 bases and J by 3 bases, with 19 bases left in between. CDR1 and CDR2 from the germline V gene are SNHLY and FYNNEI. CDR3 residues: CASSVGPTIRYYNEQFF. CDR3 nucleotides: TGTGCCAGCAGTGTAGGTCCGACCATCCGCTACTACAATGAGCAGTTCTTC.

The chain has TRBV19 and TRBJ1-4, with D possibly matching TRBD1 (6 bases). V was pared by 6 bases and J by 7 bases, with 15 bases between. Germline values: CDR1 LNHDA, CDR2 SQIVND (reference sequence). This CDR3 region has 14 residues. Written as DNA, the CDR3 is TGTGCCAGTAGCAGTCCCGGGGGCGGTGAAAAACTGTTTTTT. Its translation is CASSSPGGGEKLFF.

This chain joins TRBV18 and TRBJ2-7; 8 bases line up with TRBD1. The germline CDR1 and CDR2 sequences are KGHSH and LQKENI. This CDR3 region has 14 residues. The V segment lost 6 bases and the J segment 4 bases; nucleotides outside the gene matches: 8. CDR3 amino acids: CASSAGTGDYEQYF. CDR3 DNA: TGTGCCAGCTCGGCCGGGACAGGCGATTACGAGCAGTACTTC.

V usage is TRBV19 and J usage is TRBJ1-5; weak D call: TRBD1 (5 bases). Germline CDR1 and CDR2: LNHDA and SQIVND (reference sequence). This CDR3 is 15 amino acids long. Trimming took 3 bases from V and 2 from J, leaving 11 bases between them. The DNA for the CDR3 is TGTGCCAGTAGTATCCCAGGGAGAGGCAATCAGCCCCAGCATTTT. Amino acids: CASSIPGRGNQPQHF.

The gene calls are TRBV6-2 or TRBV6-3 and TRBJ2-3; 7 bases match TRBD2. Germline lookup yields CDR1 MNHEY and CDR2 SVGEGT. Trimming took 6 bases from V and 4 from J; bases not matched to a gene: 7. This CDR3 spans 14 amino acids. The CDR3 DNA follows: TGTGCCAGCAGCTGGACTAGGTTCCCAGATACGCAGTATTTT. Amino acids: CASSWTRFPDTQYF.

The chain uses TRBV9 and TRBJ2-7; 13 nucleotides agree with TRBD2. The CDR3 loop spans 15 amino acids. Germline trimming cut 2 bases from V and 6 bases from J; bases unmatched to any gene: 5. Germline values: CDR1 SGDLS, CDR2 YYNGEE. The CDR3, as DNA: TGTGCCAGCAGCGTTGAGGGACTAGCGGGATCCGAGCAGTACTTC. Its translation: CASSVEGLAGSEQYF. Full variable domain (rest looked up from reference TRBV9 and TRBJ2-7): DSGVTQTPKHLITATGQRVTLRCSPRSGDLSVYWYQQSLDQGLQFLIQYYNGEERAKGNILERFSAQQFPDLHSELNLSSLELGDSALYFCASSVEGLAGSEQYFGPGTRLTVT.